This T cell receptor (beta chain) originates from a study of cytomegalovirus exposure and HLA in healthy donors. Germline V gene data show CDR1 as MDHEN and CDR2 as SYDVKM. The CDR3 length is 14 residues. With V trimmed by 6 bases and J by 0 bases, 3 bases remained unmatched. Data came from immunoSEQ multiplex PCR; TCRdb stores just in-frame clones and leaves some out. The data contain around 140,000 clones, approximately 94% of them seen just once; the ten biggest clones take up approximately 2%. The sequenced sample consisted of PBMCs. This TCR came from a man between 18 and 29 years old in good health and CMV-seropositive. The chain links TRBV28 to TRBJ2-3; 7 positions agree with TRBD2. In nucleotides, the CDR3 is TGTGCCAGCAGGTTTAGCGGGAGCACAGATACGCAGTATTTT. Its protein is CASRFSGSTDTQYF.